This TCR beta chain was identified during a study of early T cells in non-severe SARS-CoV-2 infection. This clonotype was picked up many times. CDR1 is MNHEY, CDR2 SMNVEV, per germline (reference sequence). V lost 4 bases to trimming and J lost 4 bases; unmatched junction nucleotides: 3. The CDR3 runs to 15 residues. Individual cDNA molecules each received unique molecular identifiers attached to them. TCRdb re-analysed the 5' RACE reads in MiXCR, keeping a single row per CDR3 protein. This table holds approximately 42,000 distinct CDR3 sequences, around 6.9% found once. This receptor was identified in an adult who was a healthcare worker with PCR-confirmed SARS-CoV-2 infection or an uninfected control (not recorded which). This rearrangement joins TRBV27 to TRBJ2-1; TRBD1 matches at 11 bases. Sequenced: whole blood. CDR3 DNA sequence: TGTGCCAGCAGTTCCGGGACAGGGGGTTACAATGAGCAGTTCTTC. It specifies CASSSGTGGYNEQFF.